The T cell receptor beta chain under discussion was sequenced for a study of blood T cell repertoires in COVID-19 (dated by TCRdb to 2018 to 2020). With regard to the full study: Samples from collaborators originated in the United States, Italy and Spain and spanned both the acute and convalescent phases of COVID-19. The material from the prospective study consisted of cDNA or gDNA derived from T cells, B-cell-depleted T cells, or PBMCs. The dataset comprised deeply sampled blood TCRbeta repertoires from subjects exposed to, actively infected with, or recovered from COVID-19. The repertoires were released in a freely available public database intended as a resource for research on the immune response to SARS-CoV-2. The samples were drawn from the first 160 participants of the ongoing ImmuneRACE study and from 950 to 1,500 subjects provided by 6 global collaborators. The sample metadata nearly always contained a de-identified subject ID, COVID-19 status, age in years and sex. Where available, HLA class I and class II types were obtained from metadata supplied by the sample provider rather than from assay-based typing. What the authors observed across the whole study: The quantity of clinical and demographic metadata differed by source and by participant and was supplied without curation.

A note on this clone: Its antigen is not yet known. No base quality information exists; no much larger clone differs at one position.

At one collaborating source in Seattle, patients were enrolled during active infection and were followed longitudinally through the course of disease. The collaborating institutions used their own protocols to collect whole blood in K2EDTA tubes. Collaborator samples were shipped for TCRbeta analysis as frozen whole blood, isolated PBMCs, or DNA extracted from either sample type. CDR1 and CDR2, looked up from the germline V gene (reference sequence), are MNHEY and SMNVEV. CDR3 length: 15 amino acids, cysteine to phenylalanine. Here the CDR3 DNA is all that survives: 45 bases in frame from base 1. V and J lose 2 bases and 2 bases, and a span of 12 bases separates them. TCRbeta CDR3 regions were amplified from genomic DNA using the immunoSEQ Assay, a bias-controlled multiplex PCR. The source study handled its data this way. Nucleated cell counts per sample were estimated from amplification of reference gene primers within the assay. To quantify the absolute abundance of each unique TCRbeta CDR3 rearrangement, sequence reads were collapsed and filtered. For each sample, productive Simpson clonality was calculated as the square root of Simpson's diversity index across productive rearrangements. Not all clones reach the TCRdb copy of this immuneACCESS table, which keeps in-frame sequences only. Checked studies attribute under half of the gap to unresolved V genes and leave the rest unexplained. V and J calls plus clone size are reproduced from that table; the DNA served to infer D and trimming. Here the sample has about 230,000 clones; around 84% occur a single time. Around 10% of the sample belongs to the ten largest clones.

The chain is assembled from TRBV27 and TRBJ1-1; TRBD1 is a weak D gene call, 5 bases matching. The material sequenced was peripheral blood. The receptor was isolated from a man between 45 and 60 years old with COVID-19, enrolled during active disease. The CDR3: CASSLRYRSNTEAFF. The nucleotide sequence reads as follows: TGTGCCAGCAGTTTAAGATACAGGAGTAACACTGAAGCTTTCTTT.